One sample yielded the 3 T cell receptor delta chains listed below, sequenced in a study of gamma-delta chains in newborns, infants, children. TCRdb used CATT to re-call clones from the reads. The table includes 5,700 or so delta-chain clones, over 2.5% detected once. The sequenced sample consisted of blood. The receptors were sampled from a child who was a newborn, infant or young child, either healthy, febrile or measles-vaccinated (not recorded which).

This clone qualifies as medium-sized (0.01 to 0.1%). This CDR3 is also generated by other DNA sequences in the sample. The rearrangement links TRDV2 to TRDJ1; 10 bases agree with TRDD3. The CDR3 has 14 residues. The germline gives CDR1 GEAIGNYY, CDR2 EKD. The V and J ends lost 0 bases and 7 bases, in that order; junction bases with no gene match: 4. The CDR3 region is CACDTVGDTFKLIF. The CDR3 DNA reads TGTGCCTGTGACACCGTGGGGGATACTTTTAAACTCATCTTT.

Comments on this clone: A read error likely explains this, since a far larger clone differs by one base. Other nucleotide sequences from this sample produce the same CDR3. The chain recombines TRDV2 with TRDJ3; 11 nucleotides align to TRDD3. This CDR3 comprises 18 residues. CDR1 and CDR2 from the germline V gene are GEAIGNYY and EKD. The CDR3 loop reads CACDTVLGDTWDTRQMFF. The CDR3 bases are TGCGCCTGTGACACCGTACTGGGGGATACCTGGGACACCCGACAGATGTTTTTC.

This clone has a handful of counts. A far larger clone is just one base off, so this is likely a read error. The same CDR3 also results from other DNA sequences found in this sample. Written as DNA, the CDR3 is TGCGCCTGTGACTACTGGGGGATAGACGATAAACTCATCTTT. This sequence encodes CACDYWGIDDKLIF. This chain joins TRDV2 and TRDJ1; TRDD3 aligns across 11 bases. CDR1 GEAIGNYY and CDR2 EKD come from the germline V gene. The CDR3 is 14 residues long.